This TCR beta chain appears in the sequencing data of a study of cytomegalovirus exposure and HLA in healthy donors (dated by TCRdb to the late 2010s). About the study as a whole: An earlier analysis of about 560 of the donors reported 276 Gb of sequence data and roughly 120 million unique TCR beta sequences obtained from roughly 180 million T cells. The genetic ancestry cluster associated with self-reported Caucasian donors included roughly four fifths of the roughly 360 genotyped donors. Typing coverage differed by locus: A, B, C, DRB1 and DQB1 were typed in about 629-640 donors, DQA1 in 522, DPA1 in some 610, and DPB1 in approximately 450. Every discovery cohort repertoire had been produced on one sequencing platform. The study aimed to test whether cataloging public T cell receptors could reveal signatures of past pathogen exposure. To predict cytomegalovirus infection status, the study brought together high-throughput TCR immunosequencing, statistical association of individual TCRs with disease status, and machine learning. An early release that covered about 600 HLA-typed donors contained around 330 gigabases of sequencing data and tens of millions of unique TCR sequences. Across approximately 420 genotyped donors of the cohort, an average of 235,054 unique TCR beta nucleotide sequences per donor were sequenced, and approximately 17% of those sequences were non-productive. An earlier analysis of some 500 of the donors applied high-throughput TCR beta sequencing to assess whether each TCR beta V gene segment acted as functional or pseudogenic. HLA typing included class I and class II loci at four-digit resolution. A later analysis re-examined previously published TCR beta repertoires from about 670 donors and added high-resolution HLA genotyping to investigate patterns of TCR occurrence. In the later analysis, no new phenotypic data were used to find candidate immune exposures; instead, reliance was placed on TCR beta sequences and their occurrence across donors. A later genetic analysis used genome-wide SNP genotypes for about three fifths of the roughly 700 donors, treating that subset as a discovery cohort. Using immunosequencing, the study profiled T cell repertoires from 500 to 800 subjects and related those repertoires to cytomegalovirus serostatus. Along with the roughly 670-subject first cohort, a separate validation cohort of over a hundred different subjects was used. Donor age, sex, ethnicity and CMV serostatus were compiled together with the repertoire data. About 5 DR-DQ haplotypes were handled as single units for association and clustering, since linkage in the cohort was strong. General conclusions and limits of the study: HLA typing was unavailable for some donors at each locus, so association tests used only the typed subset. Compared with equally common non-associated chains, HLA-associated TCR beta chains in a later analysis were more clonally expanded and had lower generation probabilities. Presence/absence analyses assumed roughly uniform sequencing depth across donors, an assumption that may not hold. Some IMGT-functional V segments, including TRBV6-2 and TRBV6-3, could not be told apart with the 87-base-pair reads, so those segments were excluded. A group of highly shared sequence variants was considered likely to be a technical artifact of the sequencing pipeline. The study listed 150 to 200 TCR beta chains as associated with cytomegalovirus. When HLA alleles, especially DR and DQ, strongly co-occurred, attributing TCR associations to individual alleles was difficult. This cohort had only TCR beta chains sequenced, and the lack of alpha or paired-chain data limited which features could be detected. Three of the identified cytomegalovirus-associated TCR beta chains were confirmed in vitro to be specific for cytomegalovirus antigens. A further reported finding was that TCR beta sequences accurately predicted the HLA-A and HLA-B alleles for most subjects in the first cohort. According to a later analysis, TCR association rates differed among HLA loci, with DRB1 alleles showing the most associated TCRs and HLA-C alleles showing the fewest. In an earlier analysis of a few hundred of the donors, most TCR beta V segments were observed in productive rearrangements about 90% or about 30% of the time, broadly matching IMGT annotations. According to a later analysis, parvovirus B19, influenza, CMV and Epstein-Barr virus appeared linked to several top co-occurrence clusters. Linkage disequilibrium might explain the correlated functional status among segregating V segments, but an unknown experimental factor could not be excluded. Cytomegalovirus status was reported to be diagnosed by the classifier with high specificity and sensitivity in both the original and validation cohorts. Most TCR sequences were observed very rarely across donors, whereas some public TCRs were present in many individuals. A later analysis found that most CMV-associated TCR beta chains appeared HLA-restricted, with HLA associations seemingly driven largely by CMV exposure. According to the authors, the approach could potentially be generalized to other disease states and immunological phenotypes. Because counts were too low, around 17 rarely observed V segments, including chromosome 9 orphons, were left out of the earlier analysis of a few hundred of the donors. Specific HLA alleles were associated with roughly 17,000 TCR beta sequences at a false discovery rate of 0.05 in a later analysis. In a later genetic analysis, fewer N-insertions in productive TCRs were reported among donors in an Asian-associated ancestry cluster than the roughly 640-donor mean. The only immune exposure information available for the cohort was CMV serostatus. An association between a missense DCLRE1C variant and V-gene and J-gene trimming of TCR beta chains was found in a later genetic analysis and replicated in an independent cohort.

Looking up the germline V gene yields CDR1 SGDLS and CDR2 YYNGEE. The CDR3 spans 16 residues, from the cysteine through the phenylalanine. Of the read, only the CDR3 DNA is kept; its 48 bases are in frame from base 1. The junction shows trimming of 0 bases on V and 3 bases on J, plus 15 bases between the germline ends. Libraries came from the immunoSEQ multiplex PCR assay. A mixture of 60 forward primers for TCR Vbeta segments and 13 reverse primers for TCR Jbeta segments was used in the multiplex PCR. Amplification of the CDR3 region of rearranged TCR beta genes was performed with a multiplex PCR assay on genomic DNA. The Illumina HiSeq System was used to sequence the amplified TCR beta libraries as 87-base-pair reads. Per the original workflow: Across the roughly 700 repertoires, a later analysis counted roughly 77 million unique TCR beta chains, about 10 million of which were shared by at least two donors. Raw reads were error-corrected and collapsed into unique sequences with a nearest-neighbor algorithm that merged closely related sequences to remove PCR and sequencing errors. V, D and J gene segments were assigned by aligning CDR3 sequences to IMGT reference sequences. For a sequence to be retained, at least a six-nucleotide match to both a V gene segment and a J gene segment was required. Rearrangements were called productive when the CDR3 lacked stop codons and stayed in frame with V and J; all others were non-productive. CDR3 was defined according to IMGT convention as the region running from the second conserved V-encoded cysteine to the conserved J-encoded phenylalanine. Sequences without an unambiguous match to a single V gene segment were excluded from the earlier analysis of a few hundred of the donors. In an earlier analysis of approximately 550 of the donors, V segments were called functional above 56.7% productive rearrangements and were called segregating when the between-donor standard deviation exceeded 5%. A statistical classification framework was built to diagnose cytomegalovirus status from the catalog of TCR beta chain sequences. In a later analysis, V and J genes were assigned by comparing TCR nucleotide sequences against IMGT/GENE-DB human TR gene sequences. The TCRdist pipeline was used in a later analysis to assign CDR3 sequences and most-parsimonious VDJ recombination scenarios. In a later analysis, each TCR beta chain was defined by its CDR3 amino acid sequence together with its V-gene family, and reads without a unique V-gene family were excluded. A later analysis removed over 500 highly shared, low-generation-probability nucleotide sequences to deal with suspected cross-contamination and a sequencing artifact. A later analysis calculated a clonal expansion index for each public chain from normalized within-repertoire ranks of inferred template counts. In a later analysis, generation probabilities were computed using a VDJ recombination model fitted to out-of-frame rearrangements, and the results were checked against IGoR. In a later analysis, hypergeometric tests were used to score TCR-TCR, TCR-HLA and TCR-CMV co-occurrence, with a repertoire-size bias correction applied to TCR pairs. A later analysis estimated false discovery rates by permuting HLA or CMV assignments 20 times. In a later analysis, co-occurring TCRs were grouped with DBSCAN, and TCRdist sequence similarity was added when clustering was performed within HLA-allele-positive subsets. For co-occurrence clustering, repertoires with fewer than 30,000 or more than 120,000 public chains were excluded, along with five or six repertoires with anomalous nucleotide sharing. Held by TCRdb, this immuneACCESS table contains in-frame sequences only and omits some clones. Under half of the omission traces to an unresolved V gene where checked; the cause of the rest is unknown. V, J and clone size derive from that table, while D and trimming were established from the DNA sequence. The sample table lists over 200,000 clones, 70% to 85% of them with a count of one. The top ten hold less than 4.5% of the sample.

Notes on this clone: The clone's antigen remains unknown. There are no base qualities to consult, and no much larger clone falls within one base.

The cohort was made up of approximately 700 healthy bone marrow donors. All cohort members were sampled while nominally healthy, although unrecorded immune exposures were likely present. The donor tested CMV seronegative and was one of the 352 seronegative cohort members. A peripheral blood sample was provided by each donor, and peripheral blood mononuclear cells were used for TCR beta sequencing. The Qiagen DNeasy Blood Extraction Kit was used to extract genomic DNA from the blood cell samples. Material for sequencing was PBMCs. This clonotype was obtained from a male donor in good health and CMV-seronegative. Here the chain combines TRBV9 and TRBJ1-2, with the D segment identity uncertain. The nucleotide sequence reads TGTGCCAGCAGCGTAGACGCCCTAGACGCCCACTATGGCTACACCTTC. Its coded protein is CASSVDALDAHYGYTF.